Included here is one TCR beta chain sequence, with context. Its antigen is unknown. This could be a read error, since a much larger clone is one nucleotide away. The entry originates in a study of shared clonotypes between healthy human individuals. Findings and caveats of the study: Generation of non-shared clonotypes was less probable than generation of clonotypes shared by all four donors. Researchers found naive subsets generally carried larger estimated richness than memory subsets.

This CDR3 spans 12 amino acids. Germline CDR1 and CDR2: PRHDT and FYEKMQ (reference sequence). Trimming shortened V by 0 bases and J by 2 bases, and 0 bases separated the two germline ends. The study separated CD4+ cells into CD45RA+ naive and CD45RA-negative memory subsets. Original data processing: With immunoSEQ giving junction-only sequences and no quality scores, filtering differed. Using immunoSEQ multiplex PCR, the repertoire was profiled, and TCRdb retains in-frame clones only, with some absent. The V and J calls and clone size are taken from that table; D and trimming were inferred from the DNA. The sample has roughly 1,100,000 clones; about 80% are singletons.

V usage is TRBV13 and J usage is TRBJ2-3; D not resolved. Sequenced: memory CD4+ T cells sorted from blood. Documented subset: CD45RA-negative fraction. The clonotype comes from a man aged 18 to 29 in good health. The CDR3 DNA reads TGTGCCAGCAGCTTAGGCACAGATACGCAGTATTTT. Its translation: CASSLGTDTQYF.